Below are 10 T cell receptor beta chains sequenced from a single sample in a study of monozygotic twins with cystic fibrosis. The method was immunoSEQ multiplex PCR; TCRdb's version includes in-frame clones alone and lacks a portion of them. The sample carries roughly 7,900 clones, 94% recorded once. Sequencing input: blood. The receptors originated from a boy between 2 and 15 years old with cystic fibrosis.

CDR3 in amino acids: CASSLEDGSYEQYF. The CDR3 DNA sequence: TGCGCCAGCAGCTTGGAGGACGGATCCTACGAGCAGTACTTC. V and J are TRBV5-1 and TRBJ2-7; D is unresolved. CDR3 length: 14 amino acids. Trimming removed 0 bases from V and 1 base from J, with 8 bases in between. Per the germline V gene, CDR1 is SGHRS and CDR2 is YFSETQ.

The rearrangement links TRBV7-6 to TRBJ2-3; D uncertain. The V gene's germline CDR1 is SGHVS and CDR2 FNYEAQ. The CDR3 contains 11 residues. The V gene lost 1 base and the J gene lost 10 bases, with 6 bases spanning the gap. The DNA for the CDR3 is TGTGCCAGCAGCTTAGGTTCTCCGCAGTATTTT. It is translated as CASSLGSPQYF.

The rearrangement links TRBV6-1 to TRBJ2-3; D perhaps matches TRBD2 (5 bases). Trimming pared 1 base from V and 4 bases from J, leaving 9 bases between. Germline values: CDR1 MNHNS, CDR2 SASEGT. CDR3 length equals 14 residues. CDR3 residues: CASSEVGEADTQYF. The CDR3 DNA reads TGTGCCAGCAGTGAAGTCGGGGAAGCAGATACGCAGTATTTT.

This chain connects TRBV5-8 to TRBJ2-5, with D perhaps TRBD1 (6 bases). Trimming removed 2 bases from V and 9 bases from J, with 14 bases in between. Germline lookup yields CDR1 SGHTS and CDR2 YDEGEE. This CDR3 region has 13 residues. CDR3 amino acids: CASSFFDRQAQYF. CDR3 DNA: TGTGCCAGCAGCTTTTTTGACCGACAGGCCCAGTACTTC.

The gene calls are TRBV7-2 and TRBJ2-1; TRBD2 agrees at 10 bases. Trimming cost V 6 bases and J 4 bases; bases outside gene matches: 3. The CDR3 has 14 amino acids. Germline loops: CDR1 SGHTA, CDR2 FQGNSA. The CDR3 sequence is CASRGTSVYNEQFF. DNA for the CDR3: TGTGCCAGCAGGGGGACTAGCGTATACAATGAGCAGTTCTTC.

In its sample, this clone was seen once. The V call is TRBV7-8, the J call TRBJ1-2; D may be TRBD1 (6 bases). CDR3 size: 13 residues. CDR1 is SGHVS, CDR2 FQNEAQ, per germline. The V end lost 4 bases, the J end lost 9 bases, and 15 bases lay between the germline ends. The CDR3 DNA is TGTGCCAGCAGCTCCAAAAGGGGGATTAGCTACACCTTC. This translates into CASSSKRGISYTF. Supplemented by reference TRBV7-8 and TRBJ1-2, the full variable domain reads GAGVSQSPRYKVAKRGQDVALRCDPISGHVSLFWYQQALGQGPEFLTYFQNEAQLDKSGLPSDRFFAERPEGSVSTLKIQRTQQEDSAVYLCASSSKRGISYTFGSGTRLTVV.

The genes are TRBV6-4 and TRBJ2-1; 11 bases line up with TRBD2. Trimming at V came to 4 bases and at J to 6 bases, leaving 2 bases not matched to a gene. The CDR3 length is 14 residues. From germline, CDR1 is MRHNA and CDR2 SNTAGT. CDR3 region: CASSVSGGANEQFF. The CDR3 region has the DNA TGTGCCAGCAGTGTTAGCGGGGGGGCCAATGAGCAGTTCTTC.

The rearrangement joins TRBV2 to TRBJ2-1; 7 bases map to TRBD2. V was pared by 7 bases and J by 7 bases, with 4 bases of the junction left unmatched. Germline V CDR1 and CDR2: SNHLY, FYNNEI. There are 12 residues in the CDR3. The CDR3: CASKGRGNEQFF. The DNA for the CDR3 is TGTGCCAGCAAGGGGAGGGGAAATGAGCAGTTCTTC.

This clone was picked up one time. The gene calls are TRBV7-2 and TRBJ2-7; perhaps D is TRBD1 or TRBD2 (6 bases each). Germline V gene sequence: CDR1 SGHTA, CDR2 FQGNSA. CDR3 length: 14 amino acids. Deletions cut 1 base from V and 3 bases from J, with 10 bases between. The CDR3 nucleotides read TGTGCCAGCAGCTTAGAGGGGGGCGGCTACGAGCAGTACTTC. Translated: CASSLEGGGYEQYF.

CDR3 nucleotides: TGCGCCAGCAGCTTGGTACAGGGGGACACTGAAGCTTTCTTT. Translated, it gives CASSLVQGDTEAFF. The chain links TRBV5-1 to TRBJ1-1; 8 bases fit TRBD1. Germline loops: CDR1 SGHRS, CDR2 YFSETQ. The length of the CDR3 is 14 residues. V was clipped by 0 bases and J by 3 bases; unmatched bases: 1.